This section outlines one T cell receptor (beta chain) sequence together with its context. Its antigen is unknown. The method was immunoSEQ multiplex PCR; TCRdb's version includes in-frame clones alone and lacks a portion of them. Of approximately 120,000 clones in the sample, approximately 92% are singletons; the top ten hold roughly 0.16%. The CDR3 runs 15 residues. V lost 9 bases and J 4 bases, leaving 21 bases between the germline ends. In germline, CDR1 is MNHEY, CDR2 SVGAGI. The sample is drawn from a study of graft-versus-host responses after intestinal transplantation. Overall study context: Each recipient received a multivisceral, liver-intestinal, or isolated intestinal graft. Each recipient received anti-thymocyte globulin induction, then tacrolimus and steroids for approximately three years. Study outcomes and limitations: Recipient marrow harbored GvH clones, some of which surfaced first in ileum or blood. Across patients carrying graft-donor T cell macrochimerism, allografts held high graft-versus-host to host-versus-graft clonal ratios.

The V and J genes are TRBV6-5 and TRBJ1-2; a weak D match, TRBD1 (5 bases). Sequenced here: unstimulated CD4+ T cells sorted from spleen or lymph node cells, sampled before intestinal transplant. This sequence was found in a human donor who received an intestinal transplant. This CDR3 reads CASHQTGGLGYGYTF. The CDR3 DNA sequence: TGTGCCAGTCACCAAACGGGGGGATTGGGCTATGGCTACACCTTC.